The text below deals with one T cell receptor (beta chain). The participants were between roughly 18 and 100 years old and came from some 23 US areas. The sample is drawn from a study of blood T cell repertoires in COVID-19. Some clones are missing from TCRdb's copy, which holds only in-frame ones; the method was immunoSEQ multiplex PCR. Of roughly 160,000 clones listed, roughly 80% are singletons. This clonotype originated in a man aged 45-60 years who had recovered from COVID-19. The material sequenced was PBMCs or T cells enriched from blood (not recorded which).

CDR3 bases: TGTGCCAGCAGCGGGACAGGTACAGTAGCTTTCTTT. Translation gives CASSGTGTVAFF. The rearrangement joins TRBV28 to TRBJ1-1; 8 bases match TRBD1. The V gene end was trimmed by 6 bases and the J gene end by 10 bases; junction bases not matched to a gene: 7. The CDR3 has 12 residues. Germline V gene sequence: CDR1 MDHEN, CDR2 SYDVKM.